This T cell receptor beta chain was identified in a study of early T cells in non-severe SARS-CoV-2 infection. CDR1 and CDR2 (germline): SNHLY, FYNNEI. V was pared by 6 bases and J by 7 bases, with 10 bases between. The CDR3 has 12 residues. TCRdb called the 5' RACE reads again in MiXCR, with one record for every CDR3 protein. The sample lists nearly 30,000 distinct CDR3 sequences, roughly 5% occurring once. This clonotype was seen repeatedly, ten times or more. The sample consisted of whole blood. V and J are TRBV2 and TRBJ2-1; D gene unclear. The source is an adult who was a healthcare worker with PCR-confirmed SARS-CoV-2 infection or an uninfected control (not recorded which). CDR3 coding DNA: TGTGCCAGCAGACAAGGGATAAATGAGCAGTTCTTC. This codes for CASRQGINEQFF.